This T cell receptor (beta chain) was recorded in a study of T cells in Graves' hyperthyroidism and ophthalmopathy. Individuals with ophthalmopathy presented a Clinical Activity Score of at least 3, a NOSPECS grade of at least 4 and a duration under 3 months. The TCR beta CDR3 regions underwent amplification using RNA transcripts as the source. HTBI primers were employed in a first-round RT-PCR of the TCR CDR3. TCRdb passed the multiplex PCR reads through MiXCR, listing each CDR3 protein once. The sample carries 600,000 to 650,000 distinct CDR3 sequences, around 21% recorded once. The CDR3 runs to 12 residues. Between the trimmed V and J ends, which lost 7 bases and 5 bases, there was a span of 13 bases. Germline CDR1 reads GTSNPN; CDR2 reads SVGIG (reference sequence).

What was sequenced was blood. The chain is built from TRBV30 and TRBJ2-3, with no clear D. The receptor was derived from a man aged 30-40 years with Graves' ophthalmopathy. The CDR3 here is CALERGRDTQYF. In nucleotides, the CDR3 is TGTGCCTTGGAGCGAGGTAGAGATACGCAGTATTTT.